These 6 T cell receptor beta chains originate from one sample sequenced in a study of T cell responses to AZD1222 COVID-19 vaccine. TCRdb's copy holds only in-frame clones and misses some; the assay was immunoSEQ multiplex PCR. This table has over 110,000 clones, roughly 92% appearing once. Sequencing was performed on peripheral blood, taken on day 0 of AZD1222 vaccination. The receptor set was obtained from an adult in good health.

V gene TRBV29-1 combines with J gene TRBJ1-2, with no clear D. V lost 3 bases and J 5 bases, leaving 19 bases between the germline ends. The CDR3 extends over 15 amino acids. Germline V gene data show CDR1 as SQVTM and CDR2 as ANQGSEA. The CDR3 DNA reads TGCAGCGTTGACGCCGCCGGGAACTATCATTATGGCTACACCTTC. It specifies CSVDAAGNYHYGYTF.

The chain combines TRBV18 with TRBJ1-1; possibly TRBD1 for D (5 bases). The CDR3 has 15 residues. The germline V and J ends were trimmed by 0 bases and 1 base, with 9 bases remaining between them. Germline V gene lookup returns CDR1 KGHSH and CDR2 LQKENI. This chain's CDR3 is CASSPPIDRNTEAFF. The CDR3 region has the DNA TGTGCCAGCTCACCACCGATTGACAGGAACACTGAAGCTTTCTTT.

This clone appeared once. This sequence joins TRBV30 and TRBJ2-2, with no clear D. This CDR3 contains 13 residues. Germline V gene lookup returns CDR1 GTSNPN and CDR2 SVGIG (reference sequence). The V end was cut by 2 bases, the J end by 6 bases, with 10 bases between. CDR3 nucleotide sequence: TGTGCCTGGAGTCCCTTTTTTGCCGGGGAGCTGTTTTTT. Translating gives CAWSPFFAGELFF.

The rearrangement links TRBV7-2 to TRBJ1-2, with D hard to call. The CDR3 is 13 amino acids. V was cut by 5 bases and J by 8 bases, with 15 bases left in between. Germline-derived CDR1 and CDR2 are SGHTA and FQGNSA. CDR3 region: CASSPRILWGYTF. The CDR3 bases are TGTGCCAGCAGCCCCCGCATCCTTTGGGGCTACACCTTC. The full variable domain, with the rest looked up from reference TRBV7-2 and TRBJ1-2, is GAGVSQSPSNKVTEKGKDVELRCDPISGHTALYWYRQSLGQGLEFLIYFQGNSAPDKSGLPSDRFSAERTGGSVSTLTIQRTQQEDSAVYLCASSPRILWGYTFGSGTRLTVV.

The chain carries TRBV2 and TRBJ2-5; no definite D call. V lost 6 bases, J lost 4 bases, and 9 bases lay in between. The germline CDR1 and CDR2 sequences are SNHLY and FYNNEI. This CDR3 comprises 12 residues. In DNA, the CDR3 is TGTGCCAGCAGGGAGACCCGAGAGACCCAGTACTTC. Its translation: CASRETRETQYF. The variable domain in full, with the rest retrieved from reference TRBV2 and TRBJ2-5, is EPEVTQTPSHQVTQMGQEVILRCVPISNHLYFYWYRQILGQKVEFLVSFYNNEISEKSEIFDDQFSVERPDGSNFTLKIRSTKLEDSAMYFCASRETRETQYFGPGTRLLVL.

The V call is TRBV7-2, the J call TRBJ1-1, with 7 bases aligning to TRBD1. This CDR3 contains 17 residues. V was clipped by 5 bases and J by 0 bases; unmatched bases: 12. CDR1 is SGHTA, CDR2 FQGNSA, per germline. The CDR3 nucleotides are TGTGCCAGCAGCCGCTATCCTACAGGGGACATGAACACTGAAGCTTTCTTT. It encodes CASSRYPTGDMNTEAFF.